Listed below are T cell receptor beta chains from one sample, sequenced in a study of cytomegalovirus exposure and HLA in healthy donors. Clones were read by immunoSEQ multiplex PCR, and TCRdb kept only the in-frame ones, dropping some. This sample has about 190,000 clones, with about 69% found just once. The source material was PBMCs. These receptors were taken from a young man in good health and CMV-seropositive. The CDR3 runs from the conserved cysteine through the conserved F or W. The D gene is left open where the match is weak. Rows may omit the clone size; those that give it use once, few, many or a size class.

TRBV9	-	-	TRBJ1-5	CASSVGAGNQPQHF	TGTGCCAGCAGCGTGGGGGCAGGGAATCAGCCCCAGCATTTT
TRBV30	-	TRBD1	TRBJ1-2	CAWNRGMNYGYTF	TGTGCCTGGAACAGGGGAATGAACTATGGCTACACCTTC
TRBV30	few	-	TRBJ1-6	CAWSFTGTYNSPLHF	TGTGCCTGGAGTTTCACAGGGACCTATAATTCACCCCTCCACTTT
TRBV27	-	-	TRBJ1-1	CASSLGAGAAVSEAFF	TGTGCCAGCAGTTTGGGTGCAGGGGCCGCTGTATCTGAAGCTTTCTTT
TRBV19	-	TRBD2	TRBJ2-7	CASRVGTSGVWEQYF	TGTGCCAGTAGGGTTGGGACTAGCGGAGTGTGGGAGCAGTACTTC
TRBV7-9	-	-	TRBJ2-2	CALTGGPGELFF	TGTGCCCTAACGGGGGGCCCCGGGGAGCTGTTTTTT
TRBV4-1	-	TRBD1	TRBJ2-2	CASSRRTGVEPGELFF	TGCGCCAGCAGCCGTAGGACAGGGGTAGAACCCGGGGAGCTGTTTTTT
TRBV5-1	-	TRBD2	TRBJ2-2	CASRRTSGRNTGELFF	TGCGCCAGCAGAAGAACTAGCGGTCGGAACACCGGGGAGCTGTTTTTT
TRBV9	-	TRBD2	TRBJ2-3	CASSPGIAGDTQYF	TGTGCCAGCAGCCCGGGAATAGCGGGAGATACGCAGTATTTT
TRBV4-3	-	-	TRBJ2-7	CASSQASGLFYEQYF	TGCGCCAGCAGCCAGGCCTCCGGACTCTTCTACGAGCAGTACTTC